This T cell receptor (beta chain) was found in a study of T cell responses to AZD1222 COVID-19 vaccine. Background on the study: Second-dose timings of about 4 or about 12 weeks were pooled.

Sequencing used immunoSEQ multiplex PCR; TCRdb keeps in-frame clones, though not all of them. The sample includes 200,000 or so clones, approximately 90% seen only once; the top ten take 0.99%. Trimming stripped 3 bases from V and 10 bases from J, with 15 bases between. Germline V gene lookup returns CDR1 SGHAT and CDR2 FQDESV (reference sequence). This CDR3 comprises 13 residues. The receptor was derived from an adult in good health. The chain recombines TRBV11-1 with TRBJ1-1; tentative D call: TRBD1 (6 bases). Sequenced material: peripheral blood, taken on day 0 of AZD1222 vaccination. CDR3 DNA sequence: TGTGCCAGCAGCTTCGGTAGGCAGACAGGAGCTTTCTTT. Protein sequence: CASSFGRQTGAFF.